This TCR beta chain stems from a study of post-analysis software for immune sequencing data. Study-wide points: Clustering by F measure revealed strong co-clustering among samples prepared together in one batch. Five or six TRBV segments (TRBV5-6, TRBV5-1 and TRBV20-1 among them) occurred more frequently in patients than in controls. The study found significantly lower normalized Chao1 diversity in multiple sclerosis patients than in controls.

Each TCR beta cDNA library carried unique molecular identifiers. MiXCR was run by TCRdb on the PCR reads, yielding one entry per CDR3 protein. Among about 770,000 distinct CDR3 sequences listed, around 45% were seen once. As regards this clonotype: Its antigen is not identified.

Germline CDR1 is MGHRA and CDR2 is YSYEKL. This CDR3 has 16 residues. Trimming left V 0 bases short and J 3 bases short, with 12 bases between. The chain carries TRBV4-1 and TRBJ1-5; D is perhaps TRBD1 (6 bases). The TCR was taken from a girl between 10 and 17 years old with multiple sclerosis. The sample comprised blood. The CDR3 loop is CASSQDWGAINQPQHF. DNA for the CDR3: TGCGCCAGCAGCCAAGATTGGGGGGCGATCAATCAGCCCCAGCATTTT.